What follows is one T cell receptor beta chain and its context. These data belong to a study of cytomegalovirus exposure and HLA in healthy donors. Clones were read by immunoSEQ multiplex PCR, and TCRdb kept only the in-frame ones, dropping some. Here the sample spans 120,000 or so clones, 89% being singletons. V dropped 6 bases and J dropped 5 bases, with 10 bases sitting between them. This CDR3 contains 12 residues. CDR1 is MDHEN, CDR2 SYDVKM, per germline. The specimen sequenced was PBMCs. This sequence joins TRBV28 and TRBJ2-5; D gene uncertain. The source is a woman aged 18-29 years in good health and CMV-seronegative. The CDR3 is CASRVNGETQYF. CDR3 nucleotides: TGTGCCAGCAGGGTGAACGGGGAGACCCAGTACTTC.